What follows describes a single T cell receptor (beta chain). Antigen unknown. The data originate from a study of beta chain features in type 1 diabetes. Study observations and caveats: Moderately but significantly shorter TCRB CDR3s were found in Type 1 diabetes patients in all four CD4+ subsets.

Expressed TCRB transcripts were sequenced because the entire RNA isolate underwent reverse transcription. Libraries were prepared by immunoSEQ multiplex PCR; TCRdb keeps only in-frame clonotypes and omits some of them. There are more than 55,000 clones in the sample; 52% occur only once, and roughly 2.5% lies in the top ten. The CDR3 length is 13 residues. Germline loops: CDR1 SGHTA, CDR2 FQGTGA. After removal of 4 bases from V and 5 bases from J, the junction contained 0 bases not matched to a gene. Input material: Tregs from blood. V gene TRBV7-3 combines with J gene TRBJ2-7; 12 bases align to TRBD2. This TCR came from a woman between 40 and 55 years old with type 1 diabetes. The CDR3 loop is CASSWTSGNEQYF. The CDR3 DNA is TGTGCCAGCAGCTGGACTAGCGGGAACGAGCAGTACTTC.